These T cell receptor beta chains were read from a single sample in a study of blood T cell repertoires in COVID-19. Here immunoSEQ multiplex PCR was the method, and the copy in TCRdb shows in-frame clones only, minus some. The sample gives 350,000 to 450,000 clones, just over 90% of which show up once; 0.8% to 0.9% is in the top ten. What was sequenced was PBMCs or T cells enriched from blood (not recorded which). Receptor source: a woman aged 40-49 years who had been exposed to COVID-19. The CDR3 runs from the conserved cysteine through the conserved F or W. Fields, in order: J gene, V gene, CDR3 protein.

J: TRBJ1-5; V: TRBV24-1; CDR3: CATSDSGNSQPQHF
J: TRBJ2-2; V: TRBV19; CDR3: CATQRPGNLPGELFF
J: TRBJ1-1; V: TRBV7-9; CDR3: CASSLGANRGYEAFF
J: TRBJ1-2; V: TRBV29-1; CDR3: CSAQGQGAGGYTF
J: TRBJ1-1; V: TRBV13; CDR3: CASSLFISSEAFF
J: TRBJ2-7; V: TRBV7-2; CDR3: CASSLNLGGGAILYEQYF
J: TRBJ2-7; V: TRBV12-3/TRBV12-4; CDR3: CASSSGGNEQYF
J: TRBJ2-2; V: TRBV3-1/TRBV3-2; CDR3: CASSLITPGREGDDYVSTGELFF
J: TRBJ1-1; V: TRBV30; CDR3: CAWKSLGAGAYTEAFF
J: TRBJ1-2; V: TRBV12-3/TRBV12-4; CDR3: CASHSSNYGYTF
J: TRBJ2-1; V: TRBV7-3; CDR3: CASSLAGELVEQFF
J: TRBJ2-7; V: TRBV13; CDR3: CASSLAGVSYEQYF
J: TRBJ2-3; V: TRBV6-5; CDR3: CASKSNGLRRDTQYF
J: TRBJ2-7; V: TRBV5-1; CDR3: CASSLPSGYEQYF
J: TRBJ2-7; V: TRBV5-5; CDR3: CASSPRQASYEQYF
J: TRBJ1-3; V: TRBV7-2; CDR3: CASSLGLTGVGNTIYF
J: TRBJ1-3; V: TRBV19; CDR3: CARARGTLGLRRNTIYF